A single sample is the source of the 8 T cell receptor beta chains below, sequenced in a study of T cell changes during pregnancy in multiple sclerosis. Generated by immunoSEQ multiplex PCR, the TCRdb table keeps only in-frame clones and is missing some. Of around 50,000 clones detected, about 90% appear once; the ten largest clones hold 0.16%. The sample here was CD4+ T cells from peripheral blood mononuclear cells, taken after pregnancy. These receptors were taken from a female donor in good health, enrolled as a control in a pregnancy study.

The V gene is TRBV15, the J gene TRBJ1-2; tentative D call: TRBD1 (5 bases). Trimming removed 0 bases at V and 2 bases at J, with 7 bases between. The CDR3 length is 14 residues. Germline CDR1 LNHNV, CDR2 YYDKDF (reference sequence). This chain's CDR3 is CATSREQGNYGYTF. In nucleotides, the CDR3 is TGTGCCACCAGCAGAGAGCAGGGAAACTATGGCTACACCTTC.

The chain carries TRBV10-3 and TRBJ1-1; TRBD1 might be the D (5 bases). The CDR3 extends over 13 amino acids. The V end was cut by 4 bases, the J end by 3 bases, with 9 bases between. Germline V gives CDR1 ENHRY, CDR2 SYGVKD. The CDR3 protein is CAISAREDTEAFF. The CDR3 bases are TGTGCCATCAGTGCCAGGGAGGACACTGAAGCTTTCTTT.

The rearrangement links TRBV7-3 to TRBJ2-2, with a possible D match to TRBD2 (6 bases). Trimming took off 1 base at V and 4 bases at J, with 13 bases between the two ends. The V gene's germline CDR1 is SGHTA and CDR2 FQGTGA. The CDR3 is 16 residues long. This CDR3 reads CASSLRRQGGTGELFF. The CDR3 coding sequence is TGTGCCAGCAGCTTAAGAAGGCAGGGAGGCACCGGGGAGCTGTTTTTT.

The gene calls are TRBV18 and TRBJ1-6; no clear D gene. The CDR3 runs to 13 residues. Per germline, CDR1 KGHSH and CDR2 LQKENI. The ends were cut back, 3 bases at V and 8 bases at J, with 8 bases in the middle. CDR3 in amino acids: CASSPQEDSPLHF. As DNA, the CDR3 is TGTGCCAGCTCACCCCAGGAAGATTCACCCCTCCACTTT.

The rearrangement uses TRBV12-5 and TRBJ2-3; tentatively, D is TRBD2 (5 bases). Trimming cost V 6 bases and J 4 bases, with 14 bases left between them. Germline V gives CDR1 LGHNT, CDR2 FRNRAP. This CDR3 is 14 amino acids long. The DNA for the CDR3 is TGTGCTAGTGGCCGGGCGGAGGAGGCAGATACGCAGTATTTT. This translates into CASGRAEEADTQYF. The full variable domain, in which reference TRBV12-5 and TRBJ2-3 provide the parts outside the CDR3, is DARVTQTPRHKVTEMGQEVTMRCQPILGHNTVFWYRQTMMQGLELLAYFRNRAPLDDSGMPKDRFSAEMPDATLATLKIQPSEPRDSAVYFCASGRAEEADTQYFGPGTRLTVL.

This clone appeared a few times. The chain joins TRBV4-2 to TRBJ1-5; TRBD1 agrees at 8 bases. Germline CDR1 LGHNA, CDR2 YNFKEQ. With V trimmed by 3 bases and J by 3 bases, 4 bases remained unmatched. This CDR3 has 15 residues. CDR3 DNA: TGTGCCAGCAGCCAGGAGGACAGGGTCAATCAGCCCCAGCATTTT. Translation: CASSQEDRVNQPQHF.

V is TRBV7-3 and J is TRBJ1-1, with TRBD1 matching over 11 bases. V shed 4 bases and J 8 bases; nucleotides not matched to a gene: 3. This CDR3 spans 13 amino acids. The germline V gene encodes CDR1 SGHTA and CDR2 FQGTGA. The CDR3 nucleotides are TGTGCCAGCAGCTGGGACAGGGGGGAAGAAGCTTTCTTT. This encodes CASSWDRGEEAFF.

In its sample, this clone was seen once. This chain uses TRBV7-3 with TRBJ1-1, with D maybe TRBD1 (5 bases). CDR3 size: 12 residues. CDR1 SGHTA and CDR2 FQGTGA come from the germline V gene. Deletions cut 0 bases from V and 8 bases from J, with 7 bases between. The CDR3 loop reads CASSLTKGEAFF. Here the CDR3 DNA reads TGTGCCAGCAGCTTAACCAAGGGGGAAGCTTTCTTT.